The rows below give T cell receptor beta chains drawn from one sample of a study of T cells in tumors after PD-1 blockade. Generated by immunoSEQ multiplex PCR, the TCRdb table keeps only in-frame clones and is missing some. The sample lists 30,000 to 40,000 clones, around 80% occurring once. This specimen consisted of PBMCs, obtained before anti-PD-1 treatment. These receptors all come from a human donor with basal cell carcinoma. The CDR3 runs from the conserved cysteine through the conserved F or W. A D gene is named only where the DNA matches it firmly. Clone size is shown for a subset of rows, as once, few, many or a class of expanded clone.

j_call v_call d_call clone_size cdr3_nt cdr3_aa
TRBJ2-7 TRBV30 TRBD1 - TGTGCCTGGAGTACACGGACAGGGACCCTCTCCTACGAGCAGTACTTC CAWSTRTGTLSYEQYF
TRBJ1-1 TRBV6-5 - few TGTGCCAGCAGTCCGCGTCGAGAGAACACTGAAGCTTTCTTT CASSPRRENTEAFF
TRBJ2-3 TRBV5-1 - - TGCGCCAGCAGCTTGGTCGGTTCGGCTCGCACAGATACGCAGTATTTT CASSLVGSARTDTQYF
TRBJ2-7 TRBV5-5 - - TGTGCCAGCAGCCGGGACCGCTTCTCCTACGAGCAGTACTTC CASSRDRFSYEQYF
TRBJ2-7 TRBV6-1 TRBD2 - TGTGCCAGCAGTGTAGGCCTCTCAGCGGGAGAGAGGTACGAGCAGTACTTC CASSVGLSAGERYEQYF
TRBJ1-5 TRBV7-2 - - TGTGCCAGCAGCCTGAAGGGCAGTCTCAATCAGCCCCAGCATTTT CASSLKGSLNQPQHF
TRBJ2-1 TRBV7-9 - few TGTGCCAGCACCAAGAGGGTGGGAAATGAGCAGTTCTTC CASTKRVGNEQFF
TRBJ1-2 TRBV11-3 - - TGTGCCAGCAGCCTGCACGCGGGGAACGATGGCTACACCTTC CASSLHAGNDGYTF
TRBJ2-3 TRBV9 TRBD2 few TGTGCCAGCAGCATGACTAGCGGGAGGAGGGGAACAACAGATACGCAGTATTTT CASSMTSGRRGTTDTQYF
TRBJ2-2 TRBV5-4 - - TGTGCCAGCAGCTTGGAGGTGACTGTGAACACCGGGGAGCTGTTTTTT CASSLEVTVNTGELFF
TRBJ1-4 TRBV7-2 - - TGTGCCAGCAGCTTAGGAGGGATTAATGAAAAACTGTTTTTT CASSLGGINEKLFF
TRBJ2-7 TRBV4-3 - - TGCGCCAGCAGCCAAGAGTGGAAACCTTCCTACGAGCAGTACTTC CASSQEWKPSYEQYF
TRBJ2-1 TRBV6-2/TRBV6-3 TRBD2 - TGTGCCAGCAGTTCTAGCGGGAATGAGCAGTTCTTC CASSSSGNEQFF
TRBJ2-3 TRBV27 - - TGTGCCAGCAGATCTTCCCGCCGGACAGATACGCAGTATTTT CASRSSRRTDTQYF
TRBJ1-6 TRBV4-3 TRBD1 few TGCGCCAGCAGCCTAGGGACAGGAAAACCCCTCCACTTT CASSLGTGKPLHF
TRBJ2-1 TRBV4-1 TRBD1 few TGCGCCAGCAGCCAAGAAGTCAGGGGGCGTAGGTATGAGCAGTTCTTC CASSQEVRGRRYEQFF
TRBJ2-1 TRBV2 - - TGTGCCAGCAATAGCCGTTTAACCTACAATGAGCAGTTCTTC CASNSRLTYNEQFF
TRBJ2-1 TRBV30 TRBD2 - TGTGCCTGGAGTCACCCCCCTCGGTGGAGCGGGAGCTACAATGAGCAGTTCTTC CAWSHPPRWSGSYNEQFF
TRBJ1-1 TRBV7-2 - - TGTGCCAGCAGCTTAAATAGGGGGGACACTGAAGCTTTCTTT CASSLNRGDTEAFF
TRBJ2-1 TRBV7-2 TRBD2 - TGTGCCAGCAGGTCTAATAAAAGCGGGGGGAAGTTCTTC CASRSNKSGGKFF
TRBJ2-6 TRBV25-1 - - TGTGCCAGCAGTGAACCAAGAGGCTCTGGGGCCAACGTCCTGACTTTC CASSEPRGSGANVLTF
TRBJ1-6 TRBV7-9 - - TGTGCCAGCAGCTTAGATGGCAGGGGCTCGAATTCACCCCTCCACTTT CASSLDGRGSNSPLHF
TRBJ2-3 TRBV6-1 - - TGTGCCAGCAGTGAAGCCCGACAGCCTAGCACAGATACGCAGTATTTT CASSEARQPSTDTQYF
TRBJ2-1 TRBV7-8 - - TGTGCCAGCAGCTTATCGTCCCTGGCGAATACCCTCTACAATGAGCAGTTCTTC CASSLSSLANTLYNEQFF
TRBJ2-7 TRBV7-2 TRBD2 - TGTGCCAGCAGCTTCGGACTAGCGGGAGGGCCGAAAGGCGAGCAGTACTTC CASSFGLAGGPKGEQYF
TRBJ1-1 TRBV27 TRBD1 - TGTGCCAGTAGGGTATCGCAGGGGGCTTTTAGAGGCACTGAAGCTTTCTTT CASRVSQGAFRGTEAFF
TRBJ2-3 TRBV7-2 TRBD2 - TGTGCCAGCAGCTTAGTAGGCAGGAGGGAGGGCTCCGTGGGAGATACGCAGTATTTT CASSLVGRREGSVGDTQYF
TRBJ2-1 TRBV28 - - TGTGCCAGCAGTTTGAGAGGAGAGCAGTTCTTC CASSLRGEQFF
TRBJ1-6 TRBV30 TRBD1 - TGTGCCTCTTCGCGACAGGGTACGAATTCACCCCTCCACTTT CASSRQGTNSPLHF